This T cell receptor (beta chain) was recorded in a study of T cells in Graves' hyperthyroidism and ophthalmopathy. The TCR beta CDR3 regions underwent amplification using RNA transcripts as the source. The primer set for the first-round RT-PCR of the TCR CDR3 was HTBI. TCRdb re-called the multiplex PCR reads through MiXCR, storing one row per CDR3 protein. Of 400,000 to 500,000 distinct CDR3 sequences in the sample, 13% to 15% were seen once. This clonotype was found many times. The CDR3 is made up of 15 amino acids. With 2 bases clipped from V and 1 base from J, the junction kept 4 bases outside the gene matches. Germline V gives CDR1 DFQATT, CDR2 SNEGSKA (reference sequence).

Sequenced material: blood. The TCR comes from a young woman with Graves' hyperthyroidism. The chain employs TRBV20-1 and TRBJ2-3; 9 nucleotides align to TRBD2. CDR3 in amino acids: CSARQRTSGTDTQYF. The CDR3 nucleotides are TGCAGTGCTAGACAAAGGACTAGCGGCACAGATACGCAGTATTTT.